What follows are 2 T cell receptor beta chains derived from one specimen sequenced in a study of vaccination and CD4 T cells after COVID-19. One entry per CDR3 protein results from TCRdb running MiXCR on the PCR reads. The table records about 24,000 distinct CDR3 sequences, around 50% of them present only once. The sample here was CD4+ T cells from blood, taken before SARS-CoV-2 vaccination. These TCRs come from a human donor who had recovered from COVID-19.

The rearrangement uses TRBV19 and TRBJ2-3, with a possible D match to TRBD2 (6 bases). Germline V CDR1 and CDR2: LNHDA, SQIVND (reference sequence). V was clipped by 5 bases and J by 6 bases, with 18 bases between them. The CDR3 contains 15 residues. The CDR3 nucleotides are TGTGCCAGTAGTCGTCCGGGAGAGCAAGGGGATACGCAGTATTTT. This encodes CASSRPGEQGDTQYF.

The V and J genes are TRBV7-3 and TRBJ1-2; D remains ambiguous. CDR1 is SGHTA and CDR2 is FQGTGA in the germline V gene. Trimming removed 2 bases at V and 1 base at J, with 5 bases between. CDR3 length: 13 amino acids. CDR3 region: CASSLDINYGYTF. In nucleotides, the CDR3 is TGTGCCAGCAGCTTAGATATTAACTATGGCTACACCTTC. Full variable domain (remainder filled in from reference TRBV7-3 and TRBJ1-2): GAGVSQTPSNKVTEKGKYVELRCDPISGHTALYWYRQSLGQGPEFLIYFQGTGAADDSGLPNDRFFAVRPEGSVSTLKIQRTERGDSAVYLCASSLDINYGYTFGSGTRLTVV.